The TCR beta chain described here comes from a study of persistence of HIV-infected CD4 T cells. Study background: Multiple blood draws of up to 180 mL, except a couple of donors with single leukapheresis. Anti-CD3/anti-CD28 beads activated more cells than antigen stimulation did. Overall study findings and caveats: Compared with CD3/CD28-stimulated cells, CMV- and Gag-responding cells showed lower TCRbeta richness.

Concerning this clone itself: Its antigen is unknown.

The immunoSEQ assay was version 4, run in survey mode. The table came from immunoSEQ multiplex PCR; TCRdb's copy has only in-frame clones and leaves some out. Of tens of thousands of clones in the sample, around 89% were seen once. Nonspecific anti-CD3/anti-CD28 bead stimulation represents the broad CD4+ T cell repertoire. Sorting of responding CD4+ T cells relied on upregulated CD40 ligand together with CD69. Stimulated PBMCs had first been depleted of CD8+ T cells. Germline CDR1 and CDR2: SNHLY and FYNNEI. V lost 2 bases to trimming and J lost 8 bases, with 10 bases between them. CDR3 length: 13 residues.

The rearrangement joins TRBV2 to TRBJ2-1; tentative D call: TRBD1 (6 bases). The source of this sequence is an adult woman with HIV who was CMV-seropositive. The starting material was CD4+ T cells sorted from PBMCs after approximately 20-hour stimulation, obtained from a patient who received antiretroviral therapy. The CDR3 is CASSENRDHEQFF. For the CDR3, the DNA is TGTGCCAGCAGTGAAAACAGGGACCATGAGCAGTTCTTC.